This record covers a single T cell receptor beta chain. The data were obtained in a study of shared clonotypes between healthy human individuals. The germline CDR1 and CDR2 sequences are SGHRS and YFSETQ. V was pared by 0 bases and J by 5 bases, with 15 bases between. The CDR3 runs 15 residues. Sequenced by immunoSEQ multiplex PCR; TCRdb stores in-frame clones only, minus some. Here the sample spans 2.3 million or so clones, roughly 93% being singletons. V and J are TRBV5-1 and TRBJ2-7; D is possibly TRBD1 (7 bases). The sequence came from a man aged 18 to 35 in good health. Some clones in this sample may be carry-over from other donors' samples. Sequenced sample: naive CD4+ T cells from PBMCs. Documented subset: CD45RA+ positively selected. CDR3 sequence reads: CASSLAPGGRNEQYF. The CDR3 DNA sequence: TGCGCCAGCAGCTTGGCCCCAGGGGGGAGGAACGAGCAGTACTTC.